This TCR beta chain derives from a study of OX40 agonist ivuxolimab in advanced cancers. The overall study: Patients got intravenous ivuxolimab at 0.01 to 10 mg/kg every 2 weeks. Among those enrolled, mean age was about 63 years (range about 23 to 85) and 75% to 90% were male. Broader study findings: Low normalized T-cell clonal expansion was also seen in some nonresponders.

The length of the CDR3 is 16 residues. The V end lost 2 bases, the J end lost 4 bases, and 17 bases lay between the germline ends. Germline V CDR1 and CDR2: MNHEY, SMNVEV (reference sequence). Of note for this clone: Its specificity is not known.

The repertoire was sequenced with immunoSEQ multiplex PCR; TCRdb's copy has only in-frame clones and lacks some. The sample contains fewer than 80,000 clones, around 90% of which appear only once. The chain couples TRBV27 to TRBJ1-2; the D gene is possibly TRBD1 (6 bases). This clonotype originated in an adult with an advanced solid tumor such as melanoma, head and neck, liver or kidney cancer. The sequenced sample was CD4+ or CD8+ T cells sorted from blood, obtained in a trial of the OX40 agonist ivuxolimab. In DNA, the CDR3 is TGTGCCAGCAGTTTAACCCGGGACATCGCCTTCTATGGCTACACCTTC. Its translation: CASSLTRDIAFYGYTF.